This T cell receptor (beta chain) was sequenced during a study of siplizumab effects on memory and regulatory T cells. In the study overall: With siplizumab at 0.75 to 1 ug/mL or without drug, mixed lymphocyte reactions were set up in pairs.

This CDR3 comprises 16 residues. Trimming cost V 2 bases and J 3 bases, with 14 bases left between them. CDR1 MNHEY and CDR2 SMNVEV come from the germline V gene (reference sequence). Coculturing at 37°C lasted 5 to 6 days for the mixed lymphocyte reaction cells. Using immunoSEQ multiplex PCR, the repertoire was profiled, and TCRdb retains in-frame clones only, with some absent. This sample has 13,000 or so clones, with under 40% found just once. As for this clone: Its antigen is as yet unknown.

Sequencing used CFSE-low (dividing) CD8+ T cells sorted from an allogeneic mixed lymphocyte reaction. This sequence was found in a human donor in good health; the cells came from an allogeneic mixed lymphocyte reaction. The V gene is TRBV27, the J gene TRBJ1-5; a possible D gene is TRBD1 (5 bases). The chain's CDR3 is CASSLLGPRLNQPQHF. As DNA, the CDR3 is TGTGCCAGCAGTTTACTGGGACCCCGCCTCAATCAGCCCCAGCATTTT.